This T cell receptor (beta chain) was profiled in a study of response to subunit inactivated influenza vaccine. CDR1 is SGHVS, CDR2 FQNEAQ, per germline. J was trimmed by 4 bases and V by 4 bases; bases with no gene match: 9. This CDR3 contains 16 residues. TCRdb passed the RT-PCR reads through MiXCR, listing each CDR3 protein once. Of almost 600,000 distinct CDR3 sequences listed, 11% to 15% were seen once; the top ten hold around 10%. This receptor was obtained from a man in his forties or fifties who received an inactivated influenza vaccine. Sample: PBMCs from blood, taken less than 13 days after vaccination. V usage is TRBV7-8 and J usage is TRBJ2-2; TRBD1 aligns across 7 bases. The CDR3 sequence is CASSSKRDRTTGELFF. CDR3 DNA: TGTGCCAGCAGCTCAAAACGGGACAGAACCACCGGGGAGCTGTTTTTT.